Detailed here is one T cell receptor beta chain. The sample belongs to a study of control samples from healthy donors and cancer patients. Sequencing used immunoSEQ multiplex PCR; TCRdb keeps in-frame clones, though not all of them. The sample comprises about 130,000 clones, over 75% of which are singletons, and 2.5% to 3% rests with the top ten. The CDR3 extends over 14 amino acids. Germline V lookup: CDR1 MNHEY, CDR2 SVGAGI. V was clipped by 8 bases and J by 5 bases, with 18 bases between them. This clonotype originated in a middle-aged man in good health. The rearrangement uses TRBV6-5 and TRBJ1-2; D perhaps matches TRBD1 (6 bases). The sequenced sample consisted of blood. Written as DNA, the CDR3 is TGTGCCAGCGTCTCTTCTCAGGGGACTTATGGCTACACCTTC. Residues: CASVSSQGTYGYTF.